The 9 T cell receptor beta chains reported below all come from one sample, sequenced in a study of neurological immune-mediated disorders. MiXCR, run by TCRdb on the 5' RACE reads, gives a single entry per CDR3 protein. The data hold 50,000 to 70,000 distinct CDR3 sequences, with roughly 12% observed a single time. Material: PBMCs. The receptor set was obtained from a woman aged 55-69 years with HTLV-1-associated myelopathy (HAM/TSP).

There are many counts of this clonotype. The chain employs TRBV5-1 and TRBJ2-7; 7 bases align to TRBD2. CDR1 SGHRS and CDR2 YFSETQ come from the germline V gene. The length of the CDR3 is 13 residues. V was clipped by 3 bases and J by 6 bases; unmatched bases: 6. CDR3 region: CASSSGLESEQYF. DNA of the CDR3: TGCGCCAGCAGCTCCGGACTAGAATCCGAGCAGTACTTC.

Ten or more counts support this clonotype. The chain joins TRBV20-1 to TRBJ2-1, with D possibly matching TRBD2 (6 bases). Trimming stripped 3 bases from V and 0 bases from J, with 12 bases between. Germline CDR1 DFQATT, CDR2 SNEGSKA (reference sequence). The length of the CDR3 is 15 residues. The CDR3 reads CSASDRDFSYNEQFF. DNA of the CDR3: TGCAGTGCTAGCGACCGGGACTTCTCCTACAATGAGCAGTTCTTC.

The V call is TRBV20-1, the J call TRBJ2-5; TRBD2 matches at 10 bases. V dropped 6 bases and J dropped 14; count of bases not matched to a gene: 27. Germline lookup yields CDR1 DFQATT and CDR2 SNEGSKA (reference sequence). The CDR3 consists of 17 residues. This chain's CDR3 is CSAKGVELAGFTETYYF. For the CDR3, the DNA is TGCAGTGCCAAAGGCGTAGAACTAGCGGGATTCACAGAGACCTATTACTTC.

This clonotype was seen a few times. This sequence joins TRBV7-2 and TRBJ2-3; 12 bases fit TRBD2. The CDR3 totals 15 residues. The germline V gene encodes CDR1 SGHTA and CDR2 FQGNSA. V lost 2 bases, J lost 6 bases, and 3 bases stayed unmatched. The CDR3 DNA reads TGTGCCAGCAGCTTATTCACTAGCGGGGGGGATACGCAGTATTTT. It codes for CASSLFTSGGDTQYF.

The chain couples TRBV20-1 to TRBJ2-3, with 8 positions matching TRBD2. The J segment lost 4 bases and the V segment lost 6 bases, leaving 18 bases of the junction unmatched. This CDR3 has 17 amino acids. Germline assignment: CDR1 DFQATT and CDR2 SNEGSKA (reference sequence). The CDR3 region has the DNA TGCAGTGCCTCTGGGGGGGGACTAGTGGGAGAGGCAGATACGCAGTATTTT. It specifies CSASGGGLVGEADTQYF.

The chain carries TRBV5-1 and TRBJ2-1, with D perhaps matching TRBD1 or TRBD2 (5 bases each). The V end was cut by 0 bases, the J end by 6 bases, with 10 bases between. The CDR3 consists of 14 residues. Germline values: CDR1 SGHRS, CDR2 YFSETQ. The CDR3 is CASSLAGALNEQFF. DNA of the CDR3: TGCGCCAGCAGCTTGGCCGGGGCTCTCAATGAGCAGTTCTTC.

The gene calls are TRBV20-1 and TRBJ2-5; weak D call: TRBD1 (6 bases). Germline CDR1 DFQATT, CDR2 SNEGSKA (reference sequence). This CDR3 has 13 amino acids. Between the trimmed V and J ends, which lost 6 bases and 6 bases, there was a span of 17 bases. CDR3 in amino acids: CSAIDRRGQTQYF. CDR3 in DNA: TGCAGTGCCATCGACAGGCGTGGGCAGACCCAGTACTTC.

With respect to this clonotype: Sequence at one end of the junction differs from germline and may be a read error. The chain recombines TRBV2 with TRBJ2-2; D is possibly TRBD2 (5 bases). Germline loops: CDR1 SNHLY, CDR2 FYNNEI. The CDR3 has 13 amino acids. The CDR3 spells CASSDVHTGEMFF. In DNA, the CDR3 is TGTGCCAGCAGTGATGTTCACACCGGGGAGATGTTTTTT.

Worth noting for this clonotype: This may come from a read error, since a much larger clone is one base off. V is TRBV6-5 and J is TRBJ1-4, with D unclear. The CDR3 has 16 residues. Germline V gene sequence: CDR1 MNHEY, CDR2 SVGAGI. CDR3 DNA sequence: TGTGCCAGCGGTTACGAAGGGTGGCCAACTAATGAAAAACTGTTTTTT. Its protein product is CASGYEGWPTNEKLFF.